These T cell receptor beta chains were read from a single sample in a study of blood T cell repertoires in COVID-19. Method: immunoSEQ multiplex PCR; TCRdb's copy keeps in-frame clones and lacks some. The table shows under 200,000 clones, with about four fifths occurring only once. Sample: peripheral blood. The receptors stem from a woman aged 80 or over with COVID-19, enrolled during active disease. CDR3s include the opening cysteine and the closing phenylalanine or tryptophan. The D gene is left open where the match is weak.

d_call v_call cdr3_aa
TRBD1 TRBV2 CASRDRATDTQYF
TRBD2 TRBV18 CASSPQRGDLTDTQYF
NA TRBV5-5 CASSLFSADSPLHF
NA TRBV28 CASSFPRGLGGYTF
NA TRBV4-2 CASSQDMAEQYF
NA TRBV7-3 CASSSPGAYNEQFF
TRBD2 TRBV11-3 CASSLVAGGIYNEQFF
TRBD1 TRBV4-1 CASSQPLRPGGTEAFF
TRBD1 TRBV5-6 CASSQQGLGETQYF
TRBD1 TRBV18 CASSPPGQGVGTDTQYF
TRBD2 TRBV10-3 CAISGGVSGSWETQYF
TRBD2 TRBV5-1 CASSLNSGSGNTGELFF
NA TRBV18 CASSPERRQPQHF
NA TRBV4-3 CASSQEGAARNEQFF
NA TRBV9 CASSVEERARTDTQYF
TRBD1 TRBV6-6 CASSSTGGADYGYTF
NA TRBV5-1 CASTYIPTDTQYF